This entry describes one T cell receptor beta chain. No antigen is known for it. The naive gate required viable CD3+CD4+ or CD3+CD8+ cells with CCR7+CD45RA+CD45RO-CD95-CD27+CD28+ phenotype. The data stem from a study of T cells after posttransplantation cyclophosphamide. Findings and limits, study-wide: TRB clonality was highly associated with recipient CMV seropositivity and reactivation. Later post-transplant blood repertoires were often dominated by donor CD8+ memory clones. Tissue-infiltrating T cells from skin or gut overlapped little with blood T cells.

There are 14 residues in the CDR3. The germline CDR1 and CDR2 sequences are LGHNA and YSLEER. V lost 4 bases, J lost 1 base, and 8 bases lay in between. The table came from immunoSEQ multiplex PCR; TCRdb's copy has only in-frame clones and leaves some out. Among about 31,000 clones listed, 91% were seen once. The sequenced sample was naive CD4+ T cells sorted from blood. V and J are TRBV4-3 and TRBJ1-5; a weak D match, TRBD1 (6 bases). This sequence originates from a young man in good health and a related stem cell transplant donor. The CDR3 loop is CASSLGTSNQPQHF. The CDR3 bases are TGCGCCAGCAGCCTTGGGACAAGCAATCAGCCCCAGCATTTT.